What follows is one T cell receptor beta chain and its context. The V end was cut by 0 bases, the J end by 6 bases, with 9 bases between. There are 14 residues in the CDR3. Germline V gene sequence: CDR1 MNHEY, CDR2 SMNVEV (reference sequence). Measured with immunoSEQ multiplex PCR; TCRdb has only the in-frame clones, and not every one. The data contain roughly 73,000 clones, approximately 93% of them singletons. The sample comes from a study of technical replicates of blood from a few donors. Material for sequencing was T cells isolated from PBMCs. The gene calls are TRBV27 and TRBJ2-1; maybe TRBD2 (6 bases). The TCR comes from a human donor in good health. The CDR3 is CASSLSSGSNEQFF. The CDR3 DNA sequence: TGTGCCAGCAGTTTATCTAGCGGATCCAATGAGCAGTTCTTC.